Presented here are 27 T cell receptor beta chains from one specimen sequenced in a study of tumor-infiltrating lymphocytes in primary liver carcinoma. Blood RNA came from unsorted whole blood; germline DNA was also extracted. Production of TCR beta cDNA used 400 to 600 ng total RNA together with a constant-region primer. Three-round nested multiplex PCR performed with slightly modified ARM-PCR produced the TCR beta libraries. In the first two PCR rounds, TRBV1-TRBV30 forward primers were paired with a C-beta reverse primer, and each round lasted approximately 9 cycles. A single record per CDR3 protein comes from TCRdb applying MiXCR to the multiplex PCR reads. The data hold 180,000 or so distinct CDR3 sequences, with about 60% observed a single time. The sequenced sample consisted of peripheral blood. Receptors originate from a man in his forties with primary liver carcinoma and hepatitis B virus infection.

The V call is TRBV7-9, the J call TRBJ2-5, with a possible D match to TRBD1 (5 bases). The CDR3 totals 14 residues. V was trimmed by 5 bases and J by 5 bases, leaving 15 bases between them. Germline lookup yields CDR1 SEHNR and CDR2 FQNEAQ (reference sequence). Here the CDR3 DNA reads TGTGCCAGCAGCCCAGTATGGGGCGCGGAGACCCAGTACTTC. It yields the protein CASSPVWGAETQYF.

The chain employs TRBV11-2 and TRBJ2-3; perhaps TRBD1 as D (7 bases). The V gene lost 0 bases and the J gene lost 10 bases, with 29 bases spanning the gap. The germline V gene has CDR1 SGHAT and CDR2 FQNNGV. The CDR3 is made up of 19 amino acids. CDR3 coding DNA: TGTGCCAGCAGCTTAGACAGGGGGAGGCAGGAGGGAAGACTGCGGGCGCAGTATTTT. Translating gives CASSLDRGRQEGRLRAQYF.

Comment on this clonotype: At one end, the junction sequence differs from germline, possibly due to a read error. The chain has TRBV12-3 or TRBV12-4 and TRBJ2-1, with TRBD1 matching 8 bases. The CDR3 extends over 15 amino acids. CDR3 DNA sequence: TGTGCCAGCAGCTTAGGACAGGGTAGAGCAAATGAGCAGTTCTTC. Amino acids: CASSLGQGRANEQFF.

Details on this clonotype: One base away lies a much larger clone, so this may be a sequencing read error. This CDR3 is CASSPGLSPTTGELLF. The CDR3 region has the DNA TGTGCCAGCAGCCCCGGACTATCTCCAACAACCGGGGAGCTGCTTTTT. V gene TRBV11-2 combines with J gene TRBJ2-2; D might be TRBD2 (6 bases). Germline V CDR1 and CDR2: SGHAT, FQNNGV. The CDR3 spans 16 residues.

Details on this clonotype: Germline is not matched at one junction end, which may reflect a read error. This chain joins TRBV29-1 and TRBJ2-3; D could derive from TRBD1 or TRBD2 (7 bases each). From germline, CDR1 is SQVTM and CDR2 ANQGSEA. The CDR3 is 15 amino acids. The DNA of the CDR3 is TGCAGCGTTGACAATCATCGACAGGGAGGGTATACGCGGTATTTT. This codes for CSVDNHRQGGYTRYF.

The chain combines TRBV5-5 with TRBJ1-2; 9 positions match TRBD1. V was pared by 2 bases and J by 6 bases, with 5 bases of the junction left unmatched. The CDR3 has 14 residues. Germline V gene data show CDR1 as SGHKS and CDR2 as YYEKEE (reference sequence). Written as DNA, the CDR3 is TGTGCCAGCAGCTTAACAGGGGGCGCCCATGGCTACACCTTC. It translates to CASSLTGGAHGYTF.

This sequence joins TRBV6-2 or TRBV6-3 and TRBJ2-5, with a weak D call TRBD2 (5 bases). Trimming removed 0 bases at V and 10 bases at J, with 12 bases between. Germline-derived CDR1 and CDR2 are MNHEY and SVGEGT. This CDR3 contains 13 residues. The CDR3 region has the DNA TGTGCCAGCAGTTACTCACTCCCGAGGGACCAGTACTTC. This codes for CASSYSLPRDQYF.

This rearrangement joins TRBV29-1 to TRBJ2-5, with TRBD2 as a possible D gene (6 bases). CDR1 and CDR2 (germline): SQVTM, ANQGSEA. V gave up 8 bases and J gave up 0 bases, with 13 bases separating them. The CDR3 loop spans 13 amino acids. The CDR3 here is CSMGTPNQETQYF. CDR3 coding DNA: TGCAGCATGGGGACTCCTAACCAAGAGACCCAGTACTTC.

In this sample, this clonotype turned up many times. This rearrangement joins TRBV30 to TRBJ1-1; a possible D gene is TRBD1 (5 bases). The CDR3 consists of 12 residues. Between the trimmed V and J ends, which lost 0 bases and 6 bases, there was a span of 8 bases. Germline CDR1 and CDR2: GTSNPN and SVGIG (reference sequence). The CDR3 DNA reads TGTGCCTGGAGTGTAGGGGCAGCTGAAGCTTTCTTT. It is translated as CAWSVGAAEAFF.

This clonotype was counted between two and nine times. This CDR3 reads CAWSVVAQETQYF. The DNA for the CDR3 is TGTGCCTGGAGTGTAGTGGCACAAGAGACCCAGTACTTC. The rearrangement uses TRBV30 and TRBJ2-5; no reliable D call. Germline V gives CDR1 GTSNPN, CDR2 SVGIG (reference sequence). The CDR3 runs to 13 residues. Between the trimmed V and J ends, which lost 0 bases and 2 bases, there was a span of 7 bases.

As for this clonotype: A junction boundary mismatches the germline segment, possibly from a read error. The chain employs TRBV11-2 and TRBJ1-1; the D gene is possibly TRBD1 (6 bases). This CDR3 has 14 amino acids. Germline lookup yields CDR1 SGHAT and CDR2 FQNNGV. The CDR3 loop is CAIIAGVMNNEAFF. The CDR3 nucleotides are TGTGCCATCATCGCAGGGGTGATGAACAATGAAGCTTTCTTT. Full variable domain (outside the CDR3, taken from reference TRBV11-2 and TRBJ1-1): EAGVAQSPRYKIIEKRQSVAFWCNPISGHATLYWYQQILGQGPKLLIQFQNNGVVDDSQLPKDRFSAERLKGVDSTLKIQPAKLEDSAVYLCAIIAGVMNNEAFFGQGTRLTVV.

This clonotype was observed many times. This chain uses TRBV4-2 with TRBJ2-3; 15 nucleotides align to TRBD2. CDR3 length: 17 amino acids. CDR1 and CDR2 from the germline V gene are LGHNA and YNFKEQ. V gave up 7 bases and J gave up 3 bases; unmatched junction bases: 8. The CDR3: CASNPGLAGGGTDTQYF. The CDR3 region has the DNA TGTGCCAGCAATCCGGGACTAGCGGGAGGTGGGACAGATACGCAGTATTTT.

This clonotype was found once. CDR3 nucleotide sequence: TGCGCCAGCAGTGACGACAGTCCAACCCTCCACTTT. Its translation is CASSDDSPTLHF. The rearrangement joins TRBV10-2 to TRBJ1-6, with a weak D call TRBD1 (5 bases). Germline V lookup: CDR1 WSHSY, CDR2 SAAADI. The CDR3 extends over 12 amino acids. Trimming removed 3 bases from V and 14 bases from J, with 11 bases in between.

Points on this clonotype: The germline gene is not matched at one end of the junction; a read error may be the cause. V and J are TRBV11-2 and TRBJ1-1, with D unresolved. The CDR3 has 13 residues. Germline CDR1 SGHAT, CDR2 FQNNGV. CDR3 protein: CASSLGGNTEAVF. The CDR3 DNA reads TGCGCCAGCAGCTTAGGAGGGAACACTGAAGCGGTCTTT.

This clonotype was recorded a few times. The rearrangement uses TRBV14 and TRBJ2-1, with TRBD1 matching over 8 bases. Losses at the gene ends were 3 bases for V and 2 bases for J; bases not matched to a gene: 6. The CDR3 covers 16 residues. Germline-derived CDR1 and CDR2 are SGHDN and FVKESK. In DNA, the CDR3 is TGTGCCAGCAGCCAGTCAGGACAGGGAGCCTACAATGAGCAGTTCTTC. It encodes CASSQSGQGAYNEQFF.

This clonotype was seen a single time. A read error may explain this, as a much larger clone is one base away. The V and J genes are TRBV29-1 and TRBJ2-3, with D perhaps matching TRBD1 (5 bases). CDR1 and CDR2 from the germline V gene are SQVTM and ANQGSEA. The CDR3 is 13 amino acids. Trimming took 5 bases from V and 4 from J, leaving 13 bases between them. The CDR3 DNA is TGCAGCGTTCAGGATGGGGCCCCAGATACGCAGTATTTT. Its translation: CSVQDGAPDTQYF.

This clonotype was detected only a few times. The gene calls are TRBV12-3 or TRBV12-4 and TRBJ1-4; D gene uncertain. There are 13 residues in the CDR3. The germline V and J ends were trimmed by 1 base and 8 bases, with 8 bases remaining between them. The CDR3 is CASSLGGREKLFF. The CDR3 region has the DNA TGTGCCAGCAGTTTAGGAGGGAGAGAAAAACTGTTTTTT.

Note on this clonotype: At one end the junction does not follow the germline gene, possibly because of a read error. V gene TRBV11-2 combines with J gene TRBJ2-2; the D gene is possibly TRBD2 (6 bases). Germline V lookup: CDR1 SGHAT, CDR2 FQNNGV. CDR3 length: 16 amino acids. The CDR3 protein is CTSNAPGETNTGELLF. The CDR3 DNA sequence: TGTACCAGCAACGCCCCGGGAGAAACAAACACCGGGGAGCTGTTGTTT.

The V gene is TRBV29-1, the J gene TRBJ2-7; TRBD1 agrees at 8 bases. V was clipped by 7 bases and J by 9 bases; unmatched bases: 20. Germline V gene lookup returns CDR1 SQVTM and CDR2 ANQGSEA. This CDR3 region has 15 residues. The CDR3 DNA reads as TGCAGCGCTCACTTGTATCCGTCAGGGGGCGACGGGCAGTACTTC. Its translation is CSAHLYPSGGDGQYF.

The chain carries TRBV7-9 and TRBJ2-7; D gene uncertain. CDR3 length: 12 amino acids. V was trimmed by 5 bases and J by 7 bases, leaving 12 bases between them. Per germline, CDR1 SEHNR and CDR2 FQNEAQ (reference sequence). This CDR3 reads CASSRSNPEQYF. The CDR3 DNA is TGTGCCAGCAGCCGCTCGAACCCTGAGCAGTACTTC. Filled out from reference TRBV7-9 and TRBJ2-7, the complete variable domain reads DTGVSQNPRHKITKRGQNVTFRCDPISEHNRLYWYRQTLGQGPEFLTYFQNEAQLEKSRLLSDRFSAERPKGSFSTLEIQRTEQGDSAMYLCASSRSNPEQYFGPGTRLTVT.

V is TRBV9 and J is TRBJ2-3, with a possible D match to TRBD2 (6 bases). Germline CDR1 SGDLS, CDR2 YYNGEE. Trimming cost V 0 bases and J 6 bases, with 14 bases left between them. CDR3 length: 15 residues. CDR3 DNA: TGTGCCAGCAGCGTAGGCGGGACTGTAGGGGATACGCAGTATTTT. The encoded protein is CASSVGGTVGDTQYF.

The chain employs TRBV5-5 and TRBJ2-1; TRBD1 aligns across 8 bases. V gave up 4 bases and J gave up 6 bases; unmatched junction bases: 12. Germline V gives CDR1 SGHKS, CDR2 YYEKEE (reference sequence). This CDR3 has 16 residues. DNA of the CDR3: TGTGCCAGCAGCGCCCACCCAGGGACAGGAGCCAATGAGCAGTTCTTC. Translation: CASSAHPGTGANEQFF.

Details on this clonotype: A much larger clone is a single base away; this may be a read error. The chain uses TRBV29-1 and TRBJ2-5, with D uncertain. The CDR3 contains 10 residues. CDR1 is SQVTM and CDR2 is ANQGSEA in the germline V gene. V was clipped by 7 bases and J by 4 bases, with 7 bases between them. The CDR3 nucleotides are TGCAGCGCGGCTCGAGAGACCCAGTACTTC. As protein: CSAARETQYF.

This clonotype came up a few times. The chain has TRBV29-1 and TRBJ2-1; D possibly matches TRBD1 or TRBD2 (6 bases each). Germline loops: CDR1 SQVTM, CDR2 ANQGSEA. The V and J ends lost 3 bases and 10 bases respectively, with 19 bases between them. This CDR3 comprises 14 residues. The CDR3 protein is CSVDGGQRMEEQFF. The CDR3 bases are TGCAGCGTTGACGGGGGACAAAGGATGGAAGAGCAGTTCTTC.

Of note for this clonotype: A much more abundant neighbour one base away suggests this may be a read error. CDR3 DNA: TGCAGCGCCGAAGGGACGGCAAATGATGAAAAACTGTTTTTT. Translation gives CSAEGTANDEKLFF. The J gene is TRBJ1-4, the V gene TRBV29-1; D possibly corresponds to TRBD1 (5 bases). Deletions cut 7 bases from V and 6 bases from J, with 18 bases between. CDR3 size: 14 residues. The V gene's germline CDR1 is SQVTM and CDR2 ANQGSEA.

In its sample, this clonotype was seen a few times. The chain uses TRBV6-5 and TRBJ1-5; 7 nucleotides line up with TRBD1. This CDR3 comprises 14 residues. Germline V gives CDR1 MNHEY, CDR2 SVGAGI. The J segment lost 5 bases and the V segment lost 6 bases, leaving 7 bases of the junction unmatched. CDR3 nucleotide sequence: TGTGCCAGCAGCCCCGACAGGGTGGATCAGCCCCAGCATTTT. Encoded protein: CASSPDRVDQPQHF.

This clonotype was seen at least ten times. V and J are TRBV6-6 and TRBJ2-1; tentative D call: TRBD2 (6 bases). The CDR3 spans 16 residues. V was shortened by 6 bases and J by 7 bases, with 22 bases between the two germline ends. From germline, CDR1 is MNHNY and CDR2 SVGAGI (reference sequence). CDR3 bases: TGTGCCAGCAGCCAAGTAGGAGGGACCTTTGGGAATGAGCAGTTCTTC. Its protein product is CASSQVGGTFGNEQFF.